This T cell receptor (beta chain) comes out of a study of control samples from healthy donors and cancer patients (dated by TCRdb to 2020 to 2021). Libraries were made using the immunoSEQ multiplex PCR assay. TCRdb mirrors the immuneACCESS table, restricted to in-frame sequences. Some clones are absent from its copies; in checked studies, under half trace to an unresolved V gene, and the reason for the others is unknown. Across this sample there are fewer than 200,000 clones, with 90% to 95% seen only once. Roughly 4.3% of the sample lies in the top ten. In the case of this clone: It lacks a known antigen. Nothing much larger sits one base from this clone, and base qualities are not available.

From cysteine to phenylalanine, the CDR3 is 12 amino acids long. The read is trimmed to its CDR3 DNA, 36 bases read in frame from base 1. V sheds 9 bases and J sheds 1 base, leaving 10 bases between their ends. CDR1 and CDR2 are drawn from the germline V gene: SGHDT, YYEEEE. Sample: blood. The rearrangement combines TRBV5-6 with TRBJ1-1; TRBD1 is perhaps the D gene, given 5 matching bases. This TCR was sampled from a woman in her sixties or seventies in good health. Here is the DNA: TGTGCCACAGGGACGTCGAACACTGAAGCTTTCTTT. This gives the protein CATGTSNTEAFF.